This is a list of T cell receptor beta chains from one sample in a study of vaccination and CD4 T cells after COVID-19. Their target antigens are unknown. One entry per CDR3 protein, called by TCRdb with MiXCR from the PCR reads. The table lists roughly 18,000 distinct CDR3 sequences, about 41% of them singletons. The sequences come from CD4+ T cells from blood, cultured in vitro, collected after SARS-CoV-2 vaccination. Every receptor here comes from a human donor who had recovered from COVID-19. Each CDR3 is given with its conserved first and last residue. D genes are given only for firm matches. Expanded clones are given a class, and other clones once, few, many or no size at all.

v_call: TRBV15
clone_size: few
j_call: TRBJ2-5
d_call: TRBD2
cdr3_aa: CATSRGLAGEETQYF
cdr3_nt: TGTGCCACCAGCAGAGGGCTAGCGGGAGAGGAGACCCAGTACTTC

v_call: TRBV28
clone_size: .
j_call: TRBJ1-3
d_call: .
cdr3_aa: CASSLQRTSGNTIYF
cdr3_nt: TGTGCCAGCAGTTTACAGCGGACCTCTGGAAACACCATATATTTT

v_call: TRBV5-1
clone_size: few
j_call: TRBJ1-2
d_call: .
cdr3_aa: CASSLDGGVRGGYTF
cdr3_nt: TGCGCCAGCAGCTTGGATGGTGGGGTTAGAGGGGGCTACACCTTC

v_call: TRBV7-2
clone_size: .
j_call: TRBJ2-7
d_call: TRBD2
cdr3_aa: CASRWIGTSGRYDQYF
cdr3_nt: TGTGCCAGCAGATGGATTGGGACTAGCGGGAGATACGATCAGTACTTC

v_call: TRBV7-9
clone_size: .
j_call: TRBJ2-3
d_call: .
cdr3_aa: CASSLEAPSTDTQYF
cdr3_nt: TGTGCCAGCAGCTTAGAAGCGCCGAGCACAGATACGCAGTATTTT

v_call: TRBV18
clone_size: .
j_call: TRBJ1-1
d_call: .
cdr3_aa: CASSPPLAGWAEAFF
cdr3_nt: TGTGCCAGCTCACCACCCCTGGCGGGGTGGGCTGAAGCTTTCTTT

v_call: TRBV5-1
clone_size: few
j_call: TRBJ2-1
d_call: TRBD1
cdr3_aa: CASSLSVRGLNEQFF
cdr3_nt: TGCGCCAGCAGCTTGTCCGTTAGGGGGCTCAATGAGCAGTTCTTC

v_call: TRBV7-6
clone_size: .
j_call: TRBJ2-1
d_call: TRBD1
cdr3_aa: CASSLETGGSEQFF
cdr3_nt: TGTGCCAGCAGCTTAGAGACAGGGGGCAGTGAGCAGTTCTTC

v_call: TRBV6-2/TRBV6-3
clone_size: once
j_call: TRBJ1-2
d_call: TRBD1
cdr3_aa: CASRRTGAYGYTF
cdr3_nt: TGTGCCAGCAGGAGGACAGGGGCCTATGGCTACACCTTC

v_call: TRBV6-2/TRBV6-3
clone_size: .
j_call: TRBJ2-7
d_call: TRBD2
cdr3_aa: CASSLRERLAHSSSSYEQYF
cdr3_nt: TGTGCCAGCAGCCTTCGCGAGAGACTAGCCCATTCCTCTAGCTCCTACGAGCAGTACTTC

v_call: TRBV19
clone_size: .
j_call: TRBJ1-1
d_call: TRBD1
cdr3_aa: CASRSRGGNTEAFF
cdr3_nt: TGTGCCAGTAGGTCCAGGGGGGGGAACACTGAAGCTTTCTTT

v_call: TRBV20-1
clone_size: .
j_call: TRBJ2-1
d_call: .
cdr3_aa: CSARGSGSSYNEQFF
cdr3_nt: TGCAGTGCTAGAGGTAGCGGTAGCTCCTACAATGAGCAGTTCTTC

v_call: TRBV24-1
clone_size: .
j_call: TRBJ1-5
d_call: .
cdr3_aa: CATSDSGPLDQPQHF
cdr3_nt: TGTGCCACCAGTGATTCCGGGCCCCTCGATCAGCCCCAGCATTTT

v_call: TRBV7-6
clone_size: .
j_call: TRBJ2-2
d_call: TRBD2
cdr3_aa: CASSLASGRANTGELFF
cdr3_nt: TGTGCCAGCAGCTTAGCGAGCGGGAGGGCGAACACCGGGGAGCTGTTTTTT

v_call: TRBV6-1
clone_size: few
j_call: TRBJ1-1
d_call: TRBD1
cdr3_aa: CASSARTGRTEAFF
cdr3_nt: TGTGCCAGCAGTGCCCGGACAGGTCGAACTGAAGCTTTCTTT

v_call: TRBV2
clone_size: .
j_call: TRBJ2-5
d_call: .
cdr3_aa: CASSFETQYF
cdr3_nt: TGTGCCAGCAGTTTCGAGACCCAGTACTTC

v_call: TRBV24-1
clone_size: few
j_call: TRBJ1-5
d_call: .
cdr3_aa: CATSGGGLNQPQHF
cdr3_nt: TGTGCCACCAGTGGTGGTGGTTTAAATCAGCCCCAGCATTTT

v_call: TRBV7-2
clone_size: .
j_call: TRBJ1-2
d_call: .
cdr3_aa: CASSHPGKNGYTF
cdr3_nt: TGTGCCAGCAGCCACCCAGGCAAAAATGGCTACACCTTC

v_call: TRBV5-4
clone_size: .
j_call: TRBJ2-7
d_call: .
cdr3_aa: CASSSTKQGSYEQYF
cdr3_nt: TGTGCCAGCAGCTCGACCAAACAGGGCTCCTACGAGCAGTACTTC

v_call: TRBV6-2/TRBV6-3
clone_size: .
j_call: TRBJ2-7
d_call: TRBD1
cdr3_aa: CASSRGQPYEQYF
cdr3_nt: TGTGCCAGCAGCCGGGGACAGCCCTACGAGCAGTACTTC

v_call: TRBV19
clone_size: .
j_call: TRBJ2-7
d_call: TRBD1
cdr3_aa: CASQNRGTYEQYF
cdr3_nt: TGTGCCAGCCAAAACAGGGGAACCTACGAGCAGTACTTC

v_call: TRBV28
clone_size: .
j_call: TRBJ2-5
d_call: .
cdr3_aa: CAIRREGNQETQYF
cdr3_nt: TGTGCCATCCGGCGTGAGGGGAACCAAGAGACCCAGTACTTC

v_call: TRBV20-1
clone_size: few
j_call: TRBJ2-7
d_call: TRBD1
cdr3_aa: CSATLGQGATYEQYF
cdr3_nt: TGCAGTGCTACCCTTGGACAGGGGGCTACCTACGAGCAGTACTTC

v_call: TRBV20-1
clone_size: few
j_call: TRBJ2-5
d_call: TRBD1
cdr3_aa: CSAPRPGQGWETQYF
cdr3_nt: TGCAGTGCTCCAAGACCGGGACAGGGTTGGGAGACCCAGTACTTC

v_call: TRBV20-1
clone_size: .
j_call: TRBJ2-1
d_call: TRBD2
cdr3_aa: CSARDPRGGYEQFF
cdr3_nt: TGCAGTGCTAGAGATCCTCGGGGGGGCTATGAGCAGTTCTTC

v_call: TRBV5-1
clone_size: .
j_call: TRBJ2-5
d_call: .
cdr3_aa: CASSNTPAGLEAQYF
cdr3_nt: TGCGCCAGCAGCAACACCCCTGCAGGCCTAGAGGCCCAGTACTTC

v_call: TRBV21-1
clone_size: .
j_call: TRBJ1-1
d_call: .
cdr3_aa: CASRTDGGLVATEAFF
cdr3_nt: TGTGCCAGCAGGACGGACGGGGGACTAGTCGCCACTGAAGCTTTCTTT

v_call: TRBV5-4
clone_size: .
j_call: TRBJ2-2
d_call: TRBD2
cdr3_aa: CASSLGGTSGLGELFF
cdr3_nt: TGTGCCAGCAGCTTGGGTGGGACTAGCGGATTAGGAGAGCTGTTTTTT

v_call: TRBV19
clone_size: .
j_call: TRBJ1-2
d_call: TRBD1
cdr3_aa: CASSPGPPGTGGYGYTF
cdr3_nt: TGTGCCAGTAGTCCAGGCCCGCCCGGGACAGGGGGCTATGGCTACACCTTC

v_call: TRBV4-1
clone_size: .
j_call: TRBJ1-2
d_call: .
cdr3_aa: CASSQGGAATF
cdr3_nt: TGCGCCAGCAGCCAGGGAGGGGCCGCGACCTTC

v_call: TRBV6-1
clone_size: .
j_call: TRBJ1-2
d_call: .
cdr3_aa: CASSGRGNYGYTF
cdr3_nt: TGTGCCAGCAGTGGGAGGGGGAACTATGGCTACACCTTC

v_call: TRBV11-3
clone_size: .
j_call: TRBJ1-1
d_call: TRBD1
cdr3_aa: CASSSMGQSEAFF
cdr3_nt: TGTGCCAGCAGCTCGATGGGACAGTCTGAAGCTTTCTTT

v_call: TRBV20-1
clone_size: .
j_call: TRBJ2-1
d_call: .
cdr3_aa: CSAPTPLGYNEQFF
cdr3_nt: TGCAGTGCTCCGACCCCCCTAGGCTACAATGAGCAGTTCTTC

v_call: TRBV10-3
clone_size: .
j_call: TRBJ2-7
d_call: .
cdr3_aa: CAIRGVTYEQYF
cdr3_nt: TGTGCCATCAGGGGGGTAACCTACGAGCAGTACTTC

v_call: TRBV27
clone_size: .
j_call: TRBJ2-1
d_call: TRBD2
cdr3_aa: CASSSGLAGGPEQFF
cdr3_nt: TGTGCCAGCAGTTCGGGACTAGCGGGAGGGCCTGAGCAGTTCTTC

v_call: TRBV7-9
clone_size: .
j_call: TRBJ1-1
d_call: .
cdr3_aa: CASSLVEGQPNTEAFF
cdr3_nt: TGTGCCAGCAGCTTAGTTGAGGGACAACCGAACACTGAAGCTTTCTTT

v_call: TRBV27
clone_size: .
j_call: TRBJ2-2
d_call: TRBD1
cdr3_aa: CASSLYRGAGELFF
cdr3_nt: TGTGCCAGCAGTCTCTACAGGGGAGCCGGGGAGCTGTTTTTT

v_call: TRBV11-3
clone_size: few
j_call: TRBJ2-7
d_call: TRBD1
cdr3_aa: CASSLVLAPGQGLYEQYF
cdr3_nt: TGTGCCAGCAGCTTAGTCCTCGCCCCGGGACAGGGATTATACGAGCAGTACTTC

v_call: TRBV24-1
clone_size: .
j_call: TRBJ2-7
d_call: TRBD2
cdr3_aa: CATSVTGGTGEQYF
cdr3_nt: TGTGCCACCAGTGTCACGGGGGGTACGGGGGAGCAGTACTTC

v_call: TRBV6-1
clone_size: .
j_call: TRBJ1-2
d_call: TRBD1
cdr3_aa: CASSRGQGQGYTF
cdr3_nt: TGTGCCAGCAGTCGCGGACAGGGCCAAGGCTACACCTTC

v_call: TRBV7-9
clone_size: .
j_call: TRBJ2-5
d_call: .
cdr3_aa: CASSPRGRETQYF
cdr3_nt: TGTGCCAGCAGCCCCCGGGGACGGGAGACCCAGTACTTC

v_call: TRBV4-3
clone_size: .
j_call: TRBJ1-6
d_call: .
cdr3_aa: CASSQEQGRDSPLHF
cdr3_nt: TGCGCCAGCAGCCAAGAGCAGGGCAGGGACTCACCCCTCCACTTT

v_call: TRBV9
clone_size: few
j_call: TRBJ1-6
d_call: TRBD1
cdr3_aa: CASSVTGVGSPLHF
cdr3_nt: TGTGCCAGCAGCGTAACAGGGGTGGGATCACCCCTCCACTTT

v_call: TRBV6-1
clone_size: .
j_call: TRBJ1-1
d_call: .
cdr3_aa: CASTQDLVANTEAFF
cdr3_nt: TGTGCCAGCACTCAGGACTTAGTAGCGAACACTGAAGCTTTCTTT

v_call: TRBV7-9
clone_size: .
j_call: TRBJ2-7
d_call: .
cdr3_aa: CASSGATGDSYEQYF
cdr3_nt: TGTGCCAGCAGCGGAGCGACCGGGGACTCCTACGAGCAGTACTTC

v_call: TRBV19
clone_size: .
j_call: TRBJ1-5
d_call: .
cdr3_aa: CASHVLGGWSNQPQHF
cdr3_nt: TGTGCCAGTCACGTGCTTGGGGGCTGGAGCAATCAGCCCCAGCATTTT

v_call: TRBV20-1
clone_size: .
j_call: TRBJ2-3
d_call: .
cdr3_aa: CSAPLSFGTDTQYF
cdr3_nt: TGCAGTGCCCCCCTGAGTTTCGGGACAGATACGCAGTATTTT

v_call: TRBV11-2
clone_size: .
j_call: TRBJ2-7
d_call: .
cdr3_aa: CASSLGTVPYEQYF
cdr3_nt: TGTGCCAGCAGCTTAGGGACAGTGCCCTACGAGCAGTACTTC

v_call: TRBV20-1
clone_size: few
j_call: TRBJ2-5
d_call: TRBD2
cdr3_aa: CSARSTSGDQETQYF
cdr3_nt: TGCAGTGCTAGAAGTACTAGCGGGGACCAAGAGACCCAGTACTTC

v_call: TRBV28
clone_size: few
j_call: TRBJ1-2
d_call: .
cdr3_aa: CASHLEVVGYTF
cdr3_nt: TGTGCCAGCCACTTAGAGGTTGTCGGCTACACCTTC

v_call: TRBV18
clone_size: few
j_call: TRBJ2-7
d_call: .
cdr3_aa: CASSPPSYAYEQYF
cdr3_nt: TGTGCCAGCTCACCACCGAGTTACGCCTACGAGCAGTACTTC

v_call: TRBV6-1
clone_size: .
j_call: TRBJ2-1
d_call: .
cdr3_aa: CASMSNEQFF
cdr3_nt: TGTGCCAGCATGAGCAATGAGCAGTTCTTC

v_call: TRBV6-5
clone_size: few
j_call: TRBJ1-2
d_call: TRBD1
cdr3_aa: CASSYLFRDRGLPNYGYTF
cdr3_nt: TGTGCCAGCAGTTACCTCTTCCGGGACAGGGGGCTCCCTAACTATGGCTACACCTTC

v_call: TRBV20-1
clone_size: medium-sized
j_call: TRBJ2-7
d_call: .
cdr3_aa: CSARTTSSYEQYF
cdr3_nt: TGCAGTGCTAGGACTACCAGCTCCTACGAGCAGTACTTC

v_call: TRBV7-2
clone_size: few
j_call: TRBJ1-4
d_call: .
cdr3_aa: CASGAQGSNEKLFF
cdr3_nt: TGTGCCAGCGGGGCACAGGGCTCTAATGAAAAACTGTTTTTT

v_call: TRBV7-6
clone_size: few
j_call: TRBJ2-5
d_call: .
cdr3_aa: CASTPTELQETQYF
cdr3_nt: TGTGCCAGCACCCCTACAGAGCTTCAAGAGACCCAGTACTTC

v_call: TRBV20-1
clone_size: once
j_call: TRBJ2-1
d_call: TRBD1
cdr3_aa: CSAANLDQGARDNEQFF
cdr3_nt: TGCAGTGCTGCAAACCTAGACCAGGGGGCGCGGGACAATGAGCAGTTCTTC